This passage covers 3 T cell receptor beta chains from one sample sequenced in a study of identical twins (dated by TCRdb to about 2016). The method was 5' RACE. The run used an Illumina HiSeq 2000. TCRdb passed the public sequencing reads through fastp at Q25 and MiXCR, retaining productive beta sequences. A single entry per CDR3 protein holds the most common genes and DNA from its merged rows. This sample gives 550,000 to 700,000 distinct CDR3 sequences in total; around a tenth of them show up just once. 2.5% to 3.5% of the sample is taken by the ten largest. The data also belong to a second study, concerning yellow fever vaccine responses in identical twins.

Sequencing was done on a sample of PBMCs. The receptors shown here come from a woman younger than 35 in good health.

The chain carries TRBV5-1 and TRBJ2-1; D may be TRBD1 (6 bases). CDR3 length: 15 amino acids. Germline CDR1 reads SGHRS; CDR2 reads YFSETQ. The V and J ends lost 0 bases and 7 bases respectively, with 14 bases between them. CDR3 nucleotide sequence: TGCGCCAGCAGCTTGGCTACAGGGTATCGAAATGAGCAGTTCTTC. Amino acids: CASSLATGYRNEQFF. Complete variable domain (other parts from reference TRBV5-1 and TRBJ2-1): KAGVTQTPRYLIKTRGQQVTLSCSPISGHRSVSWYQQTPGQGLQFLFEYFSETQRNKGNFPGRFSGRQFSNSRSEMNVSTLELGDSALYLCASSLATGYRNEQFFGPGTRLTVL.

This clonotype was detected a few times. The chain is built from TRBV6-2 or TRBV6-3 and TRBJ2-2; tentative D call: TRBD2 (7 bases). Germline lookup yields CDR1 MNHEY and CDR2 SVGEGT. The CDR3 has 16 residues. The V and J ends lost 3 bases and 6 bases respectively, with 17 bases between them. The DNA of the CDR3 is TGTGCCAGCAGTTATATTTTCGGGGGGCGCGCCGGGGAGCTGTTTTTT. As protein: CASSYIFGGRAGELFF.

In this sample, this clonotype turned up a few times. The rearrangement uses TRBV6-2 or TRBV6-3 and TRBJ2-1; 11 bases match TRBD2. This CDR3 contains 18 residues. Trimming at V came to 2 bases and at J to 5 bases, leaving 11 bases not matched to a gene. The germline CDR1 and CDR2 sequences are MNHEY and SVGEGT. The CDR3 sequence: CASSYEPLAGGLNNEQFF. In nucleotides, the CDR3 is TGTGCCAGCAGTTACGAGCCATTAGCGGGAGGGCTCAACAATGAGCAGTTCTTC.